The rows below give T cell receptor beta chains drawn from one sample of a study of cytomegalovirus exposure and HLA in healthy donors. Clones were sequenced by immunoSEQ multiplex PCR, and TCRdb holds only the in-frame ones, with some missing. The table lists about 81,000 clones, just over 75% of them singletons. The specimen was PBMCs. These receptors all come from a man aged 50 or older in good health and CMV-seropositive. Both conserved end residues are part of each CDR3. D genes are given only for firm matches. The size entry is marked missing in some rows and otherwise reads once, few, many or a size class.

>TRBV4-3|TRBJ1-1|TRBD1|few
TGCGCCAGCAGCCAAAGGACAGGCCGTGAAGCTTTCTTT
CASSQRTGREAFF
>TRBV15|TRBJ2-1|TRBD2|.
TGTGCCACCAGGGCTAGCGGGAGTGCTGAGCAGTTCTTC
CATRASGSAEQFF
>TRBV19|TRBJ2-7|.|.
TGTGCCAGTAGTGAGCGGGCTGAAACCTACGAGCAGTACTTC
CASSERAETYEQYF
>TRBV6-5|TRBJ1-1|.|.
TGTGCCAGCAGTTACTCCCGACAGATGAACACTGAAGCTTTCTTT
CASSYSRQMNTEAFF
>TRBV29-1|TRBJ2-7|TRBD1|few
TGCAGCGTTGTACCAATCGGGACAGGGAATTACGAGCAGTACTTC
CSVVPIGTGNYEQYF
>TRBV5-1|TRBJ2-2|TRBD2|.
TGCGCCAGCAGCCCGGCCTGGACTAGGGACACCGGGGAGCTGTTTTTT
CASSPAWTRDTGELFF
>TRBV27|TRBJ2-1|TRBD2|.
TGTGCCAGCAGTTCAACTGGACTAGCGGGGAGCTCCTACAATGAGCAGTTCTTC
CASSSTGLAGSSYNEQFF
>TRBV21-1|TRBJ2-3|.|once
TGTGCCAGCAGCAAAGGCGGGGGTCCGATTCGCACAGATACGCAGTATTTT
CASSKGGGPIRTDTQYF
>TRBV4-1|TRBJ1-5|TRBD1|.
TGCGCCAGCAGCCTTCGGACAGGGGGCGAGGGGGGTAATCAGCCCCAGCATTTT
CASSLRTGGEGGNQPQHF
>TRBV19|TRBJ1-1|.|.
TGTGCCAGTAGTATAGGTTCCAAGAACACTGAAGCTTTCTTT
CASSIGSKNTEAFF
>TRBV7-2|TRBJ2-1|.|.
TGTGCCAGCAGCCAGGCCGGGTTTGCGGGTACCAATGAGCAGTTCTTC
CASSQAGFAGTNEQFF
>TRBV30|TRBJ2-2|.|.
TGTGCCTGGGTCAGGGACACGGGCGGGGAGCTGTTTTTT
CAWVRDTGGELFF
>TRBV10-3|TRBJ2-1|.|.
TGTGCCATCAGGGATCAGGGGGGATTGGTTAATGAGCAGTTCTTC
CAIRDQGGLVNEQFF
>TRBV15|TRBJ2-7|.|once
TGTGCCACCAGCAGAGATTACCAGAGCCGGGGTCGCGAGCAGTACTTC
CATSRDYQSRGREQYF
>TRBV7-2|TRBJ2-4|TRBD2|.
TGTGCCAGCAGCCTCGCTAGCGGGGCGGGTGAAAACATTCAGTACTTC
CASSLASGAGENIQYF
>TRBV29-1|TRBJ2-1|TRBD1|.
TGCAGCGGATCAGGGGGTGGGGATGAGCAGTTCTTC
CSGSGGGDEQFF
>TRBV5-1|TRBJ2-3|TRBD1|.
TGCGCCAGCAGCTGGGGGACAGGAAGCACAGATACGCAGTATTTT
CASSWGTGSTDTQYF
>TRBV7-2|TRBJ1-6|TRBD1|.
TGTGCCAGCAGCCCGGACAGGGTGAATTCACCCCTCCACTTT
CASSPDRVNSPLHF
>TRBV28|TRBJ2-7|TRBD1|.
TGTGTCAGCAGTTTAACAGGGGAAGCCTACGAGCAGTACTTC
CVSSLTGEAYEQYF
>TRBV7-9|TRBJ1-4|.|.
TGTGCCAGCAGCTTTCATGGGGCAGGGGAAAAACTGTTTTTT
CASSFHGAGEKLFF
>TRBV7-9|TRBJ1-1|.|.
TGTGCCAGCAGGGAGGTCTGGGGACTCACTGAAGCTTTCTTT
CASREVWGLTEAFF
>TRBV6-1|TRBJ1-2|.|.
TGTGCCAGCAGTCTACAGGGACCCGAAGGCTACACCTTC
CASSLQGPEGYTF
>TRBV11-3|TRBJ1-1|.|once
TGTGCCAGCAGCTCCCCTTCACAGGTAGAAGCTTTCTTT
CASSSPSQVEAFF
>TRBV27|TRBJ2-7|TRBD2|once
TGTGCCAGCAGTTCGGGACTAGCGGGATGGGAGCAGTACTTC
CASSSGLAGWEQYF
>TRBV12-5|TRBJ2-3|.|.
TGTGCTAGTGGTTTGGCACACCGGGGTCTAGCCCTTCCGGGGAGCACAGATACGCAGTATTTT
CASGLAHRGLALPGSTDTQYF
>TRBV7-9|TRBJ2-1|.|.
TGTGCCAGCAGCCAAACATTCGGGTACAATGAGCAGTTCTTC
CASSQTFGYNEQFF
>TRBV6-6|TRBJ1-2|.|.
TGTGCCAGCAGTTCGGCAGGGGCTAACTATGGCTACACCTTC
CASSSAGANYGYTF
>TRBV18|TRBJ1-1|.|.
TGTGCCAGCTCACAGACAGGTGTCACTGAAGCTTTCTTT
CASSQTGVTEAFF
>TRBV4-3|TRBJ2-1|.|.
TGCGCCAGCAGCCAAGTGCGGCCCGGGACTCTATACAATGAGCAGTTCTTC
CASSQVRPGTLYNEQFF
>TRBV2|TRBJ2-3|TRBD2|.
TGTGCCAGCGTACGGGGGACTAGCGGGAGGTCCACCACAGATACGCAGTATTTT
CASVRGTSGRSTTDTQYF
>TRBV11-3|TRBJ2-1|.|.
TGTGCCAGCAGCTCAGTGGATGAGCAGTTCTTC
CASSSVDEQFF
>TRBV2|TRBJ2-3|.|.
TGTGCCAGCAGTGAAGTGGTCGGGACAGATACGCAGTATTTT
CASSEVVGTDTQYF
>TRBV2|TRBJ2-3|.|.
TGTTCCAGCAGTAAACGGGATACGCAGTATTTT
CSSSKRDTQYF
>TRBV4-1|TRBJ2-5|TRBD2|.
TGCGCCAGCAGCCCTTCCGGGACTAGAGGGGAGACCCAGTACTTC
CASSPSGTRGETQYF
>TRBV10-3|TRBJ2-6|TRBD2|.
TGTGCCATCAGTGATCCCTCTAGCGGAATCTCTGGGGCCAACGTCCTGACTTTC
CAISDPSSGISGANVLTF
>TRBV6-5|TRBJ2-2|.|.
TGTGCCAGCAGTTTTGACAGGCTCACCGGGGAGCTGTTTTTT
CASSFDRLTGELFF
>TRBV29-1|TRBJ2-5|.|.
TGCAGCGGACAGCAAGAGACCCAGTACTTC
CSGQQETQYF
>TRBV7-3|TRBJ2-3|TRBD2|.
TGTGCCAGCAGCTCCGGACTAGCGGGAGTTCTCTCAACGGATACGCAGTATTTT
CASSSGLAGVLSTDTQYF
>TRBV27|TRBJ2-7|.|once
TGTGCCAGCGTCCGAACTACCGGCTCCTACGAGCAGTACTTC
CASVRTTGSYEQYF
>TRBV18|TRBJ2-7|.|.
TGTGCCAGCTCCTCTGCTATCGAGCAGTACTTC
CASSSAIEQYF
>TRBV2|TRBJ2-2|TRBD2|medium-sized
TGTGCCAGCACAATCGGACTAGCCGACACCGGGGAGCTGTTTTTT
CASTIGLADTGELFF
>TRBV7-3|TRBJ1-1|TRBD1|.
TGTGCCAGCAGCTTAAGACAGGGAGGTAAAACTGAAGCTTTCTTT
CASSLRQGGKTEAFF
>TRBV7-9|TRBJ2-5|TRBD2|.
TGTTCCAGCAGCAGTACTAGCGGGAGGGGCGGGGAGACCCAGTACTTC
CSSSSTSGRGGETQYF
>TRBV2|TRBJ2-5|.|few
TGTGCCAGCAGTGAAAGGGGGTCCGGGACCCAGTACTTC
CASSERGSGTQYF
>TRBV2|TRBJ2-3|.|.
TGTGCCAGCAGTAGCGGTAGCACAGATACGCAGTATTTT
CASSSGSTDTQYF
>TRBV4-2|TRBJ2-7|.|.
TGTGCCAGCAGCCAAGACATCACGGGGAGTTCCCTCTACGAGCAGTACTTC
CASSQDITGSSLYEQYF
>TRBV11-2|TRBJ2-7|TRBD2|.
TGTGCCAGCAGCCGTCTTTCTGCGGGAGGGCCGGGCGAGCAGTACTTC
CASSRLSAGGPGEQYF
>TRBV27|TRBJ2-3|.|.
TGTGCCAGCAGTCTCCGGAGCCCCGCCTTGTCAGATACGCAGTATTTT
CASSLRSPALSDTQYF